The clone carrying this TCR beta chain was seen a few times. The antigen remains undetermined. These data come from a study of T-cell reconstitution after alpha-beta-depleted transplantation in children. V was cut by 4 bases and J by 2 bases, with 12 bases left in between. CDR3 length equals 14 residues. Per germline, CDR1 LGHDT and CDR2 YNNKEL (reference sequence). Whole-study findings and limits: T-cell counts and diversity were attributed mostly to newly produced T cells one year after transplant. Reportedly, roughly two months post-transplant, alpha-beta T cells arose from several hundred expanded graft clones. In some patients, recipient T cells and intrathymic progenitors surviving conditioning explained high day-60 diversity.

TCRbeta library construction was performed incorporating unique molecular identifiers. TCRdb ran MiXCR on the PCR reads and lists one entry per CDR3 protein. Among a few hundred thousand distinct CDR3 sequences listed, 23% were seen once. This TCR was recovered from a male patient younger than 18 who had a stem cell transplant for acute lymphoblastic leukemia, so the T cells may come from the graft donor. The chain employs TRBV3-1 and TRBJ2-7; D is possibly TRBD1 or TRBD2 (5 bases each). The sequences come from PBMCs, mostly from graft donor cells, collected 180 days after TCRalphabeta/CD19-depleted stem cell transplant. The DNA of the CDR3 is TGTGCCAGCAGCCCCGGACTGGGACCCTACGAGCAGTACTTC. It translates to CASSPGLGPYEQYF.